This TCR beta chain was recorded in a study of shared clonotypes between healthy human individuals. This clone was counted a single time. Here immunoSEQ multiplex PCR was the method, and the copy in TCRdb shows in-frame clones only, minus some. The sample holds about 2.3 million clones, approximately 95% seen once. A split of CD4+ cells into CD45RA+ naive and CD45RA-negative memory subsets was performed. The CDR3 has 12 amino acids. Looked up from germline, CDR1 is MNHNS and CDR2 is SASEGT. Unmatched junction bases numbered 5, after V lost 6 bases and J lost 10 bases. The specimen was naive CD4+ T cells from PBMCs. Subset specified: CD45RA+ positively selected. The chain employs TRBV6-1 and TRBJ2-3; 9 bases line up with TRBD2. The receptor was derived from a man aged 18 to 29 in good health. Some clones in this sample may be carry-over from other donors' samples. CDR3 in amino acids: CASSEGLAAQYF. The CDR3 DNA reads TGTGCCAGCAGCGAGGGACTAGCCGCGCAGTATTTT.